The present T cell receptor (beta chain) was sequenced within a study of spatial heterogeneity in lung cancer (dated by TCRdb to the late 2010s). Study-wide context: Beta-chain transcripts were consistently detected in greater numbers than alpha-chain transcripts, which likely reflected higher beta-chain transcript abundance. Both alpha and beta chains were TCR-sequenced in samples taken at surgery, namely 220 tumor regions, 63 to 70 matched nontumor lung samples and roughly 56 PBMC samples. In the raw uncorrected reads, each unique combination of TCR and UMI appeared on average more than ten times. The study quantitatively compared TCR alpha and beta repertoires across multiple tumor regions, matched nontumor lung and blood in non-small cell lung cancer. TCR repertoire features were related to nonsynonymous mutation counts determined by whole-exome sequencing of tumor tissue. Study-wide conclusions, independent of this receptor: Confirming at a functional level the hypothesis that regional TCRs recognize regional mutations was considered to require additional single-cell paired TCR alpha and beta sequencing. Ubiquitous expanded tumor TCRs showed up in blood more often at tumor resection than at routine follow-up.

Preparation of the library involved 5' RACE. The sequencer was a NextSeq 500. The TCR library protocol attached a unique molecular identifier to each TCR cDNA molecule to allow correction of PCR and sequencing errors. The paper's data handling went like this. Decombinator tools were used for TCR identification, UMI-based error correction and CDR3 extraction. Expanded TCRs were defined as those above a frequency of 2 per 1,000, corresponding to the top 1% of the tumor frequency distribution. Renyi diversity was calculated using the R vegan package after each repertoire was subsampled 100 times to 5,000 TCRs. To build CDR3 similarity networks, amino acid triplet string-kernel similarity was used, and CDR3s were connected when their pairwise similarity was above 0.82. TCRdb's own reprocessing of the public reads used fastp at Q25 and MiXCR and kept productive beta chains. Rows with a matching CDR3 protein are joined into one entry that keeps the most common DNA and genes. These V and J calls derive from TCRdb rather than the authors' analysis. The sample table records around 40,000 distinct CDR3 sequences; roughly 5.2% of these occur just once. About 9.9% of the sample belongs to the ten largest clones.

According to the study, the label for this sample's time point signals: sample taken at primary tumor resection. Without any cell sorting, TCR sequencing was performed on whole RNA extracted either from tumor and nontumor lung tissue or from cryopreserved PBMC samples. The donors were some 70 patients from the lung TRACERx cohort who had early-stage, untreated non-small cell lung cancer. Patients were selected for TCR sequencing only if sufficient RNA was available from at least two tumor regions. This clonotype was seen ten or more times. Its antigen is still unknown. Nothing much larger sits one base from this clone, and base qualities are not available. The sequence came from a male donor with early-stage non-small cell lung cancer. The source was PBMCs, collected at surgery.

The CDR3 amino acid sequence is: CASRRGATPQETQYF. The base sequence is TGTGCCAGCAGAAGAGGGGCCACACCTCAAGAGACCCAGTACTTC. The sequence links TRBV6-6 to TRBJ2-5, with the D gene possibly TRBD1 or TRBD2, each one fitting 5 bases. V drops 6 bases and J drops 2 bases, leaving 16 bases in between. The CDR3 has 15 amino acids, counting the end cysteine and phenylalanine. Of the read, only the CDR3 DNA is kept; its 45 bases are in frame from base 1. CDR1 and CDR2, per the germline V gene (reference sequence), are MNHNY and SVGAGI.